This TCR beta chain was recovered during a study of T cell responses to AZD1222 COVID-19 vaccine. Regarding the study as a whole: Donors in the cohort were predominantly white British and more often female, and clonal diversity was possibly underestimated.

To note about this clone: No antigen is known for it.

There are 17 residues in the CDR3. The germline V gene encodes CDR1 SGHKS and CDR2 YYEKEE (reference sequence). The V segment lost 4 bases and the J segment 9 bases; nucleotides outside the gene matches: 20. TCRdb keeps only in-frame clones here, not all; method: immunoSEQ multiplex PCR. The sample has 140,000 or so clones, around 90% seen once. The sequence came from an adult who received the AZD1222 COVID-19 vaccine. The sequencing used peripheral blood, collected 28 days after the second AZD1222 dose. V is TRBV5-5 and J is TRBJ2-7, with TRBD1 identical over 9 bases. CDR3 loop: CASSPGVGTGPSFGQYF. CDR3 DNA sequence: TGTGCCAGCAGCCCGGGGGTAGGGACAGGGCCTTCCTTTGGGCAGTACTTC.